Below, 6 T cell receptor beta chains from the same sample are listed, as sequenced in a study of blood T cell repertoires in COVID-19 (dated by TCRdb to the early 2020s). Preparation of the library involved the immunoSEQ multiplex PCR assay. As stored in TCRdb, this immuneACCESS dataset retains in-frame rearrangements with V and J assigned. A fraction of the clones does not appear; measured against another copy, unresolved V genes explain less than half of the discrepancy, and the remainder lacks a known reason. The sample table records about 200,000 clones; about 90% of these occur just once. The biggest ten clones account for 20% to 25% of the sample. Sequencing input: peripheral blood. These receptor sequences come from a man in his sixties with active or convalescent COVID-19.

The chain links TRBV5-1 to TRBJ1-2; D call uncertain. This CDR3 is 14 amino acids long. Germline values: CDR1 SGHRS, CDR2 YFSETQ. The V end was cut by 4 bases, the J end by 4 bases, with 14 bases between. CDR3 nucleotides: TGCGCCAGCAGCCCTTCGAGGGATATCTATGGCTACACCTTC. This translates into CASSPSRDIYGYTF.

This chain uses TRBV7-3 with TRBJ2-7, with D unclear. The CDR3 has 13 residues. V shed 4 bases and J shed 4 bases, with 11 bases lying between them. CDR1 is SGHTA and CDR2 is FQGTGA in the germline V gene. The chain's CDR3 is CASSSETLYEQYF. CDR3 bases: TGTGCCAGCAGCTCGGAGACCCTATACGAGCAGTACTTC.

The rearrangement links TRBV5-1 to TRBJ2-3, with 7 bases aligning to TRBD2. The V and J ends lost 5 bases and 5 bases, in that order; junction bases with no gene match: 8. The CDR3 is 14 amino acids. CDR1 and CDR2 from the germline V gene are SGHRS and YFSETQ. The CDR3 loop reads CASRIIGGGDTQYF. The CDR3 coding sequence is TGCGCCAGCAGGATCATCGGCGGGGGAGATACGCAGTATTTT.

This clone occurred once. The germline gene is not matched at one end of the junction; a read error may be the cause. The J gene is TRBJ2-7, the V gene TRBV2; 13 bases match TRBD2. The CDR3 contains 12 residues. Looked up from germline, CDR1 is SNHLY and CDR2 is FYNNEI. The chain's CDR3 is CASGGTSGVLDF. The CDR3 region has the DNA TGTGCCAGCGGTGGGACTAGCGGGGTTTTGGACTTC.

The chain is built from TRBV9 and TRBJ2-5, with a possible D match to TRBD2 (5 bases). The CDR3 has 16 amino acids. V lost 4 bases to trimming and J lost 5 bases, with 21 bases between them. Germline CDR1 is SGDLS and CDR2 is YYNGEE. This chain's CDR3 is CASSLTFGRVWETQYF. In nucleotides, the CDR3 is TGTGCCAGCAGCCTCACTTTTGGGCGGGTTTGGGAGACCCAGTACTTC.

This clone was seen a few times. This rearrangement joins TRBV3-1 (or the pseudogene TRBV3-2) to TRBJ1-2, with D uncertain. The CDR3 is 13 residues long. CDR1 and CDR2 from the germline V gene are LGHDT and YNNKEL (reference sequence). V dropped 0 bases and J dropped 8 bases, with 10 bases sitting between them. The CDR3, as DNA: TGTGCCAGCAGCCAAGATGAAGCGCCAGGCTACACCTTC. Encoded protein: CASSQDEAPGYTF.